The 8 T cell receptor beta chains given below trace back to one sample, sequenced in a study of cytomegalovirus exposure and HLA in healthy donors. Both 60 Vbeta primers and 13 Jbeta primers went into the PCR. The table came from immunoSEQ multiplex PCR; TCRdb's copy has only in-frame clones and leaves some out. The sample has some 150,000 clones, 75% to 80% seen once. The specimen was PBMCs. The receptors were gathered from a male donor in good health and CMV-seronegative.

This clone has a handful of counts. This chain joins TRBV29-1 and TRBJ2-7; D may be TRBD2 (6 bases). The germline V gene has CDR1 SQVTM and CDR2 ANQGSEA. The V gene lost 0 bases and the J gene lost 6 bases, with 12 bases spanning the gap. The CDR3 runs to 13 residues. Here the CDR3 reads CSVEDRRGVEQYF. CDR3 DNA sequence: TGCAGCGTTGAAGATAGGAGGGGAGTCGAGCAGTACTTC.

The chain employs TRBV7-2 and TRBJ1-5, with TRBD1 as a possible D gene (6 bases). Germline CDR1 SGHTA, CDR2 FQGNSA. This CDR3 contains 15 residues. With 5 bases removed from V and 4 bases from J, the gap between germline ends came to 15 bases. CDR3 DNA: TGTGCCAGCAGCACCCAACTCGGACAGAATCAGCCCCAGCATTTT. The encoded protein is CASSTQLGQNQPQHF.

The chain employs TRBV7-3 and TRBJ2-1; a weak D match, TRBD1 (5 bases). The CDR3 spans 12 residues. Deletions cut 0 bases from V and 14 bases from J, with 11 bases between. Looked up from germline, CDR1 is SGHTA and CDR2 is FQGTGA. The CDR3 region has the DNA TGTGCCAGCAGCTTAACTGCTGGACAAAAGTTCTTC. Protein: CASSLTAGQKFF.

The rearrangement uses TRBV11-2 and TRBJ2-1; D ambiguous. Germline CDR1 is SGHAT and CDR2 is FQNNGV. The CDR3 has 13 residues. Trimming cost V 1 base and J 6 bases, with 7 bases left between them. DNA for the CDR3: TGTGCCAGCAGCTTAGTTTTCCTCAATGAGCAGTTCTTC. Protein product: CASSLVFLNEQFF.

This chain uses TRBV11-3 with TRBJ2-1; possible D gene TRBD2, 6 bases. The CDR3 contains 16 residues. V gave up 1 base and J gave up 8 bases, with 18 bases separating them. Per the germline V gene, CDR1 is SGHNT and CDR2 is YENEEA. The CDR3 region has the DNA TGTGCCAGCAGCTTAGCTCGACTAGTTAGGGGCCATGAGCAGTTCTTC. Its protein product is CASSLARLVRGHEQFF.

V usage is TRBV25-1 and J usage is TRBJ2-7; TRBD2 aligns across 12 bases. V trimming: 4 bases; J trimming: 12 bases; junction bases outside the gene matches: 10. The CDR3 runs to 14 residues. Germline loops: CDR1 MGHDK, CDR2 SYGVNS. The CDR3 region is CASSAGLAGERRYF. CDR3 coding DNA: TGTGCCAGCAGTGCGGGACTAGCGGGCGAAAGAAGGTACTTC.

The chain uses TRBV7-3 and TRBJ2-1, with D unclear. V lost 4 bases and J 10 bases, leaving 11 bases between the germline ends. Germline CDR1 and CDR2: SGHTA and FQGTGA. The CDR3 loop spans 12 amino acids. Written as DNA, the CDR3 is TGTGCCAGCAGCTCACAGCACGGAGAGCAGTTCTTC. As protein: CASSSQHGEQFF. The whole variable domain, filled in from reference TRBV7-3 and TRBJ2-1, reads GAGVSQTPSNKVTEKGKYVELRCDPISGHTALYWYRQSLGQGPEFLIYFQGTGAADDSGLPNDRFFAVRPEGSVSTLKIQRTERGDSAVYLCASSSQHGEQFFGPGTRLTVL.

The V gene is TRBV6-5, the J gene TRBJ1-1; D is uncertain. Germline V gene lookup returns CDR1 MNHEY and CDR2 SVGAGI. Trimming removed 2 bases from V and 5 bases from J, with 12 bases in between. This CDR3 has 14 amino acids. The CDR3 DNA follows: TGTGCCAGCAGTTACCGGCGGGGAGGGACTGAAGCTTTCTTT. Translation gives CASSYRRGGTEAFF.